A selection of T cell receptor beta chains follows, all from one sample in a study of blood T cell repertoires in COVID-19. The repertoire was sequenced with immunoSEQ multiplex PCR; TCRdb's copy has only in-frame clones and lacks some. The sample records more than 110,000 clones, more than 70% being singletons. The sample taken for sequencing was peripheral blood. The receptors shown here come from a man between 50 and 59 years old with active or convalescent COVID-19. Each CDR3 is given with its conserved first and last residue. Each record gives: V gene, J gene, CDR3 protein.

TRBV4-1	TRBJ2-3	CASSQDPVSGLFTDTQYF
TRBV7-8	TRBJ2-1	CASSRGLAGDGYEQFF
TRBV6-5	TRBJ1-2	CASSFGQGYGYTF
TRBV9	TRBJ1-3	CASSEGTGKLLAGNTIYF
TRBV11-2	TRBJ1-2	CASSYGDYGYTF
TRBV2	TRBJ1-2	CASRQNYGYTF
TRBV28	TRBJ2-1	CASSWGQGSYNEQFF
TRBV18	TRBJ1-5	CASSPQTGPNQPQHF
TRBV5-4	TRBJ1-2	CASNTPGQGHYGYTF
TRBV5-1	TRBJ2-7	CASSSGTGAYEQYF
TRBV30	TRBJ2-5	CARWVGHFKTQYF
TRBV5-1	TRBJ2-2	CASSDRTNTGELFF
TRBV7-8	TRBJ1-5	CASSFSAGGNQPQHF
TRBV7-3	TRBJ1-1	CASSLDRGTEAFF
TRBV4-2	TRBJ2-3	CASSQVSQRESRTDTQYF
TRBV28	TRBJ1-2	CASSLQTGTSGYTF
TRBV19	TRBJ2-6	CASSTGTGASGANVLTF
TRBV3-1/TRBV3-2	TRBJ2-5	CASSQAGQGETQYF
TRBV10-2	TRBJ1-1	CASSERPFEAFF
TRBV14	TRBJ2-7	CASSQGATSGRTYEQYF
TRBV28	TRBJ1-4	CASSPAGGVNEKLFF
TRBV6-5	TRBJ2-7	CASSYSRNEQYF
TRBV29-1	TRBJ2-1	CSVETLAGGYNEQFF
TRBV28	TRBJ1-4	CASSPLRTGGSSNEKLFF
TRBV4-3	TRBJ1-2	CASSQAPGFTDFYGYTF
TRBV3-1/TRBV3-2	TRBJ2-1	CASSQKWLAGDNEQFF
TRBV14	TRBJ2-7	CASSHGGGSHTYEQYF
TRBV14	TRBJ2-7	CASSRGQGSYEQYF
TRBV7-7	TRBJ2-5	CASSLRGSGQETQYF
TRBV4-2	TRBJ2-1	CASSQASGATNEQFF
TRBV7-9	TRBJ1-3	CASSLGTGNGNTIYF
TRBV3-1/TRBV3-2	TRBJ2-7	CASSPIISRAYEQYF
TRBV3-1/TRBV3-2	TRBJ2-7	CASSRLLVYEQYF
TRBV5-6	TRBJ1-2	CASTFGTERGYTF
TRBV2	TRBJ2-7	CASSPGSGSYEQYF
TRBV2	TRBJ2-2	CASTWDRSGELFF
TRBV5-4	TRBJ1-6	CASSLDNRAYNSPLHF